A single sample is the source of the 23 T cell receptor beta chains below, sequenced in a study of monozygotic twins with inflammatory bowel disease. Following a re-call of the 5' RACE reads, TCRdb has one entry per CDR3 protein and lacks DNA. This sample carries fewer than 400,000 distinct CDR3 sequences, with roughly 5.8% going to the ten biggest clones. Sequencing input: blood. These receptors originate from a human donor with ulcerative colitis or Crohn's disease, or a healthy co-twin of an affected twin (not recorded which).

J is TRBJ2-1 and V is TRBV6-2 or TRBV6-3; the D gene TCRdb calls, TRBD2, cannot be checked with no DNA. The CDR3 is 13 amino acids. Germline lookup yields CDR1 MNHEY and CDR2 SVGEGT. CDR3 sequence: CASSYSIAGGGFF.

This chain joins TRBV29-1 and TRBJ2-3. Germline values: CDR1 SQVTM, CDR2 ANQGSEA. CDR3 length: 11 residues. The CDR3 spells CSGSSTDTQYF.

J is TRBJ1-1 and V is TRBV7-9. Germline V gene sequence: CDR1 SEHNR, CDR2 FQNEAQ (reference sequence). This CDR3 spans 11 amino acids. The CDR3: CASSLFPEAFF.

The rearrangement uses TRBV18 and TRBJ1-1; the D call of TRBD1 rests on TCRdb alone, since no DNA is present to check it. CDR1 is KGHSH, CDR2 LQKENI, per germline. This CDR3 contains 17 residues. CDR3 amino acids: CASSQTSAQGRNTEAFF.

This chain connects TRBV12-3 or TRBV12-4 to TRBJ1-5. The CDR3 spans 14 residues. Here the CDR3 reads CASSIAEGNQPQHF.

The chain is built from TRBV7-2 and TRBJ2-5; the D call from TCRdb, TRBD2, cannot be confirmed without DNA. From germline, CDR1 is SGHTA and CDR2 FQGNSA. The CDR3 contains 14 residues. The CDR3 loop reads CASSLAGLGETQYF.

The CDR3 is CASRGTGGWEETQYF. V usage is TRBV3-1 and J usage is TRBJ2-5; TCRdb indicates TRBD1, and absent DNA this call remains unverified. CDR3 length equals 15 residues. CDR1 and CDR2 from the germline V gene are LGHDT and YNNKEL (reference sequence).

This CDR3 is CASSIGSRLYEQYF. The genes are TRBV19 and TRBJ2-7; TCRdb reports TRBD1, a call that lacks DNA to check it against. Germline V CDR1 and CDR2: LNHDA, SQIVND (reference sequence). This CDR3 has 14 residues.

The CDR3 sequence: CAIRPGQGHEQFF. The V gene is TRBV10-3, the J gene TRBJ2-1; TCRdb's D call of TRBD1 is untestable without DNA. The CDR3 extends over 13 amino acids. The germline V gene has CDR1 ENHRY and CDR2 SYGVKD.

This chain connects TRBV30 to TRBJ2-7; TCRdb indicates TRBD2, and absent DNA this call remains unverified. CDR3 length: 13 residues. Germline CDR1 is GTSNPN and CDR2 is SVGIG (reference sequence). The chain's CDR3 is CAWQAGGAIEQYF.

This chain links TRBV14 with TRBJ2-2; lacking DNA, the TRBD1 call made by TCRdb goes unchecked. This CDR3 is built from 17 residues. CDR1 and CDR2 from the germline V gene are SGHDN and FVKESK. This chain's CDR3 is CASSQLQGARDTGELFF. Looking up the rest from reference TRBV14 and TRBJ2-2 gives the full variable domain: EAGVTQFPSHSVIEKGQTVTLRCDPISGHDNLYWYRRVMGKEIKFLLHFVKESKQDESGMPNNRFLAERTGGTYSTLKVQPAELEDSGVYFCASSQLQGARDTGELFFGEGSRLTVL.

The chain couples TRBV20-1 to TRBJ2-3; the D gene TCRdb calls, TRBD2, cannot be checked with no DNA. This CDR3 is built from 13 residues. The V gene's germline CDR1 is DFQATT and CDR2 SNEGSKA (reference sequence). The CDR3 loop is CSAEDSAVDTQYF.

The chain combines TRBV7-9 with TRBJ2-5; TCRdb's D call, TRBD1, is unchecked because there is no DNA. Germline CDR1 and CDR2: SEHNR and FQNEAQ (reference sequence). The CDR3 runs to 14 residues. The CDR3 is CASSLAGTQETQYF.

The CDR3 protein is CASSFPRVNEQFF. The chain uses TRBV12-3 or TRBV12-4 and TRBJ2-1; TCRdb names TRBD1, which stays unverified in the absence of DNA. The CDR3 runs to 13 residues.

The rearrangement joins TRBV9 to TRBJ1-4. The CDR3 has 15 residues. Germline V gene lookup returns CDR1 SGDLS and CDR2 YYNGEE. The CDR3 protein is CASSVSGTTNEKLFF.

This sequence joins TRBV18 and TRBJ1-3; TCRdb designates TRBD1, a call that cannot be tested without DNA. This CDR3 has 14 amino acids. Germline V gene lookup returns CDR1 KGHSH and CDR2 LQKENI. The CDR3: CASSRQKTGNTIYF.

The chain carries TRBV14 and TRBJ2-7; absent DNA, TCRdb's TRBD1 call cannot be checked. Germline CDR1 SGHDN, CDR2 FVKESK. The CDR3 spans 14 residues. The chain's CDR3 is CASSQMTGAYEQYF.

CDR3 in amino acids: CASSSRDAYEQYF. This chain links TRBV5-4 with TRBJ2-7; TCRdb designates TRBD1, a call that cannot be tested without DNA. The germline gives CDR1 SGHNT, CDR2 YYREEE (reference sequence). This CDR3 is 13 amino acids long.

The chain uses TRBV20-1 and TRBJ1-5. The germline CDR1 and CDR2 sequences are DFQATT and SNEGSKA (reference sequence). CDR3 length equals 12 residues. The chain's CDR3 is CSVVQSNQPQHF.

The chain joins TRBV28 to TRBJ2-1. The CDR3 contains 14 residues. Germline V CDR1 and CDR2: MDHEN, SYDVKM. CDR3 in amino acids: CASSYSTGGNEQFF. Combining the CDR3 with reference TRBV28 and TRBJ2-1 gives the whole variable domain DVKVTQSSRYLVKRTGEKVFLECVQDMDHENMFWYRQDPGLGLRLIYFSYDVKMKEKGDIPEGYSVSREKKERFSLILESASTNQTSMYLCASSYSTGGNEQFFGPGTRLTVL.

This rearrangement joins TRBV6-5 to TRBJ2-2; TCRdb lists TRBD1, though no DNA is available to test this call. This CDR3 region has 11 residues. Per germline, CDR1 MNHEY and CDR2 SVGAGI. CDR3: CASRRDRELFF.

The chain employs TRBV5-1 and TRBJ1-1; as DNA is missing, the TRBD1 call by TCRdb cannot be tested. The CDR3 has 14 amino acids. Germline V CDR1 and CDR2: SGHRS, YFSETQ. The CDR3 reads CASSSGQPNTEAFF. The variable domain in full, with the rest retrieved from reference TRBV5-1 and TRBJ1-1, is KAGVTQTPRYLIKTRGQQVTLSCSPISGHRSVSWYQQTPGQGLQFLFEYFSETQRNKGNFPGRFSGRQFSNSRSEMNVSTLELGDSALYLCASSSGQPNTEAFFGQGTRLTVV.

J is TRBJ2-1 and V is TRBV28; as DNA is missing, the TRBD1 call by TCRdb cannot be tested. The length of the CDR3 is 16 residues. Germline values: CDR1 MDHEN, CDR2 SYDVKM. CDR3 loop: CASSSSPGGSYNEQFF.